This T cell receptor beta chain was identified in a study of blood T cells in healthy people across ages. Using a J-beta primer mix together with a sample-barcoded 5' primer, a second PCR was run for about 6 to 12 cycles. MiXCR, applied by TCRdb to the 5' RACE reads, yields one record per CDR3 protein. The repertoire holds 1,300,000 or so distinct CDR3 sequences, around 59% seen once, with 6.5% to 8% in the top ten. The CDR3 runs 14 residues. Germline CDR1 is SGHRS and CDR2 is YFSETQ. V lost 10 bases to trimming and J lost 1 base, with 17 bases between them. The chain is built from TRBV5-1 and TRBJ2-5; perhaps D is TRBD1 or TRBD2 (5 bases each). Sequencing input: blood. This clonotype was sampled from a man aged 18 to 30 in good health. CDR3 nucleotides: TGCGCCGCAAGAGACCCGGGACCCCAAGAGACCCAGTACTTC. This codes for CAARDPGPQETQYF.